This passage covers 27 T cell receptor beta chains from one sample sequenced in a study of cytomegalovirus exposure and HLA in healthy donors. The PCR had 60 Vbeta and 13 Jbeta primers. Sequencing was performed with immunoSEQ multiplex PCR; in TCRdb, only in-frame clones are kept and a portion is missing. The sample has about 210,000 clones; about four fifths are singletons. Specimen: PBMCs. The receptors come from a male donor in good health and CMV-seropositive.

This clone was counted a few times. The chain has TRBV9 and TRBJ1-6; maybe TRBD1 (5 bases). This CDR3 comprises 14 residues. The V and J ends lost 3 bases and 11 bases respectively, with 15 bases between them. CDR1 and CDR2 from the germline V gene are SGDLS and YYNGEE. CDR3 nucleotide sequence: TGTGCCAGCAGCGACGGGACTTTGTTTGCACCCCTCCACTTT. Translated: CASSDGTLFAPLHF.

This clone occurred a few times. This chain joins TRBV4-1 and TRBJ2-5; 9 bases are shared with TRBD1. Germline CDR1 reads MGHRA; CDR2 reads YSYEKL. The CDR3 runs to 15 residues. J lost 5 bases, V lost 2 bases, and 6 bases had no gene match. This chain's CDR3 is CASSQRQGDEETQYF. In DNA, the CDR3 is TGCGCCAGCAGCCAAAGACAGGGGGATGAGGAGACCCAGTACTTC.

The CDR3 bases are TGTGCCAGCAGTTATCAGGCCGGGGACACTGAAGCTTTCTTT. Translating it yields CASSYQAGDTEAFF. This chain joins TRBV6-5 and TRBJ1-1; D is unresolved. V was shortened by 3 bases and J by 3 bases, with 11 bases between the two germline ends. The CDR3 extends over 14 amino acids. CDR1 and CDR2 from the germline V gene are MNHEY and SVGAGI.

The genes are TRBV11-3 and TRBJ1-6; D is possibly TRBD1 (5 bases). The V gene lost 6 bases and the J gene lost 0 bases, with 9 bases spanning the gap. The CDR3 loop spans 15 amino acids. Per the germline V gene, CDR1 is SGHNT and CDR2 is YENEEA. The CDR3 is CASRMGLSYNSPLHF. The CDR3 bases are TGTGCCAGCAGAATGGGACTCTCCTATAATTCACCCCTCCACTTT.

CDR3 sequence reads: CASSESTGVYEQYF. In DNA form, the CDR3 reads TGTGCCAGCAGCGAGTCGACAGGAGTCTACGAGCAGTACTTC. The chain is built from TRBV9 and TRBJ2-7, with D possibly TRBD1 on 6 matching bases. Deletions cut 3 bases from V and 3 bases from J, with 13 bases between. Germline assignment: CDR1 SGDLS and CDR2 YYNGEE. The CDR3 extends over 14 amino acids. The entire variable domain, with the rest obtained from reference TRBV9 and TRBJ2-7, is as follows: DSGVTQTPKHLITATGQRVTLRCSPRSGDLSVYWYQQSLDQGLQFLIQYYNGEERAKGNILERFSAQQFPDLHSELNLSSLELGDSALYFCASSESTGVYEQYFGPGTRLTVT.

V is TRBV7-9 and J is TRBJ2-7; no clear D. Deletions cut 5 bases from V and 3 bases from J, with 14 bases between. Germline V gives CDR1 SEHNR, CDR2 FQNEAQ (reference sequence). The CDR3 sequence is 14 residues long. CDR3 sequence: CASSLIEANYEQYF. Written as DNA, the CDR3 is TGTGCCAGCAGCCTTATTGAGGCGAACTACGAGCAGTACTTC.

V gene TRBV2 combines with J gene TRBJ2-2, with TRBD1 matching 8 bases. Losses at the gene ends were 3 bases for V and 5 bases for J; bases not matched to a gene: 5. The CDR3 contains 15 residues. Germline V gene sequence: CDR1 SNHLY, CDR2 FYNNEI. CDR3 sequence: CASSDRGRGTGELFF. The CDR3 region has the DNA TGTGCCAGCAGTGACAGGGGGCGCGGGACCGGGGAGCTGTTTTTT.

The rearrangement joins TRBV7-2 to TRBJ1-2; 9 bases fit TRBD1. Germline V gene sequence: CDR1 SGHTA, CDR2 FQGNSA. V dropped 1 base and J dropped 14; count of bases not matched to a gene: 2. The CDR3 loop spans 11 amino acids. CDR3 amino acids: CASSLGGTGTF. The DNA of the CDR3 is TGTGCCAGCAGCTTAGGGGGGACAGGGACCTTC.

This clone was observed a single time. The genes are TRBV25-1 and TRBJ1-2; D is unclear. CDR3 length: 13 residues. Per germline, CDR1 MGHDK and CDR2 SYGVNS. V was trimmed by 4 bases and J by 5 bases, leaving 11 bases between them. The CDR3 loop reads CASSATRVYGYTF. In nucleotides, the CDR3 is TGTGCCAGCAGTGCGACGAGGGTATATGGCTACACCTTC.

The chain links TRBV7-2 to TRBJ2-1, with 12 nucleotides matching TRBD2. V dropped 5 bases and J dropped 3; count of bases not matched to a gene: 8. CDR1 is SGHTA and CDR2 is FQGNSA in the germline V gene. CDR3 size: 17 residues. CDR3 sequence (DNA): TGTGCCAGCAGCGGGGCTAGCGGGGGGGTACACTACAATGAGCAGTTCTTC. As protein: CASSGASGGVHYNEQFF.

In its sample, this clone was seen a few times. The V gene is TRBV5-1, the J gene TRBJ2-7; 9 nucleotides line up with TRBD1. The length of the CDR3 is 15 residues. Trimming took 2 bases from V and 5 from J; bases not matched to a gene: 8. Germline V gene data show CDR1 as SGHRS and CDR2 as YFSETQ. The CDR3: CASSFRTGEDNEQYF. The CDR3 nucleotides read TGCGCCAGCAGCTTCAGGACAGGGGAGGACAACGAGCAGTACTTC.

This clone was seen only a few times. The CDR3 is CASRPSDRVNTEAFF. Here the CDR3 DNA reads TGTGCCAGCAGACCATCGGACAGGGTGAACACTGAAGCTTTCTTT. The rearrangement links TRBV5-5 to TRBJ1-1; TRBD1 matches 8 bases. The CDR3 is 15 amino acids. Germline CDR1 SGHKS, CDR2 YYEKEE (reference sequence). V shed 5 bases, J shed 0 bases, and the junction held 6 bases outside the gene matches.

A word on this clone: The sample carries other DNA sequences with the same CDR3. The gene calls are TRBV7-2 and TRBJ1-1; D perhaps matches TRBD1 (5 bases). V was clipped by 1 base and J by 2 bases, with 8 bases between them. This CDR3 is built from 14 residues. In germline, CDR1 is SGHTA, CDR2 FQGNSA. The CDR3 bases are TGTGCCAGCAGCTTAGTTGGGGCCAACACTGAAGCTTTCTTT. Its protein is CASSLVGANTEAFF.

V usage is TRBV5-1 and J usage is TRBJ1-2; perhaps TRBD1 as D (6 bases). V lost 4 bases, J lost 2 bases, and 21 bases lay in between. The germline V gene encodes CDR1 SGHRS and CDR2 YFSETQ. CDR3 length: 17 amino acids. CDR3 sequence: CASSKAPSGAPNYGYTF. CDR3 DNA sequence: TGCGCCAGCAGCAAGGCGCCTTCAGGGGCCCCGAACTATGGCTACACCTTC.

This rearrangement joins TRBV5-4 to TRBJ1-5, with 8 bases that match TRBD1. V shed 0 bases, J shed 7 bases, and the junction held 6 bases outside the gene matches. The CDR3 length is 15 residues. Germline lookup yields CDR1 SGHNT and CDR2 YYREEE (reference sequence). This CDR3 is CASSLAGGAGQPQHF. As DNA, the CDR3 is TGTGCCAGCAGCTTGGCAGGGGGCGCCGGGCAGCCCCAGCATTTT.

This chain connects TRBV9 to TRBJ2-1; a weak D match, TRBD1 (6 bases). V lost 3 bases and J 2 bases, leaving 12 bases between the germline ends. The CDR3 has 15 amino acids. Germline V gene data show CDR1 as SGDLS and CDR2 as YYNGEE. The CDR3 region has the DNA TGTGCCAGCAGCGCGATCGGGACAACCTACAATGAGCAGTTCTTC. As protein: CASSAIGTTYNEQFF.

This clone has a handful of counts. The chain joins TRBV6-1 to TRBJ1-5; no reliable D call. Trimming pared 6 bases from V and 6 bases from J, leaving 9 bases between. Germline assignment: CDR1 MNHNS and CDR2 SASEGT. The CDR3 has 12 residues. This CDR3 reads CASRRDIQPQHF. CDR3 nucleotide sequence: TGTGCCAGCAGGCGGGATATTCAGCCCCAGCATTTT.

This clone was detected a few times. This sequence joins TRBV11-2 and TRBJ2-1; tentative D call: TRBD2 (6 bases). CDR1 and CDR2 (germline): SGHAT, FQNNGV. The CDR3 spans 16 residues. Trimming pared 1 base from V and 8 bases from J, leaving 18 bases between. The CDR3 sequence is CASSLGGGVLRDEQFF. Written as DNA, the CDR3 is TGTGCCAGCAGCTTAGGGGGAGGCGTACTACGGGATGAGCAGTTCTTC.

The chain couples TRBV10-3 to TRBJ2-3; D might be TRBD1 (6 bases). CDR3 length: 13 residues. Germline-derived CDR1 and CDR2 are ENHRY and SYGVKD. V dropped 3 bases and J dropped 5 bases, with 9 bases sitting between them. The CDR3 protein is CAISDGGRDTQYF. The CDR3 DNA reads TGTGCCATCAGTGATGGGGGCCGAGATACGCAGTATTTT.

The J gene is TRBJ2-7, the V gene TRBV21-1; the listed D gene, TRBD2, was not tested against the DNA. TRBV21-1 is noted as a pseudogene. CDR3 length: 16 residues. The CDR3, as DNA: TGTGCCAGCAGCAAAGAGCCGGGTCGAGAATCCTACGAGCAGTACTTC. Its protein is CASSKEPGRESYEQYF.

J is TRBJ2-5 and V is TRBV7-9; D call uncertain. CDR3 length: 13 amino acids. Trimming took 8 bases from V and 1 from J, leaving 11 bases between them. Germline values: CDR1 SEHNR, CDR2 FQNEAQ (reference sequence). CDR3 amino acids: CASRPAPQETQYF. Here the CDR3 DNA reads TGTGCCAGCCGCCCCGCGCCCCAAGAGACCCAGTACTTC.

The V gene is TRBV18, the J gene TRBJ2-2; D is undetermined. The CDR3 loop spans 16 amino acids. With 1 base removed from V and 0 bases from J, the gap between germline ends came to 9 bases. In germline, CDR1 is KGHSH, CDR2 LQKENI. The CDR3 loop is CASSPQPNANTGELFF. The CDR3 DNA reads as TGTGCCAGCTCACCACAGCCAAACGCGAACACCGGGGAGCTGTTTTTT.

The chain carries TRBV5-5 and TRBJ1-4, with D perhaps matching TRBD1 (5 bases). Trimming removed 4 bases at V and 4 bases at J, with 11 bases between. CDR1 and CDR2 (germline): SGHKS, YYEKEE (reference sequence). The CDR3 has 14 residues. Here the CDR3 reads CASSRGGNNEKLFF. In DNA, the CDR3 is TGTGCCAGCAGCCGGGGGGGGAATAATGAAAAACTGTTTTTT. The variable domain in full, with the rest retrieved from reference TRBV5-5 and TRBJ1-4, is DAGVTQSPTHLIKTRGQQVTLRCSPISGHKSVSWYQQVLGQGPQFIFQYYEKEERGRGNFPDRFSARQFPNYSSELNVNALLLGDSALYLCASSRGGNNEKLFFGSGTQLSVL.

As regards this clone: The sample contains more than one DNA sequence encoding this CDR3. The gene calls are TRBV7-8 and TRBJ2-7; D not certain. CDR1 is SGHVS, CDR2 FQNEAQ, per germline. The CDR3 has 15 residues. V gave up 5 bases and J gave up 2 bases, with 16 bases separating them. CDR3 in DNA: TGTGCCAGCAGCAGCCAGGCAGCTGCGACCTACGAGCAGTACTTC. Its protein product is CASSSQAAATYEQYF.

The chain couples TRBV29-1 to TRBJ1-4; possibly TRBD1 for D (5 bases). Germline V gene lookup returns CDR1 SQVTM and CDR2 ANQGSEA. The CDR3 runs 12 residues. The ends were cut back, 4 bases at V and 7 bases at J, with 10 bases in the middle. The CDR3: CSVAGGSEKLFF. CDR3 in DNA: TGCAGCGTTGCTGGGGGGAGTGAAAAACTGTTTTTT.

This chain joins TRBV6-5 and TRBJ1-2; 7 nucleotides match TRBD1. CDR3 length: 14 residues. J lost 0 bases, V lost 6 bases, and 4 bases had no gene match. Germline V lookup: CDR1 MNHEY, CDR2 SVGAGI. The CDR3 bases are TGTGCCAGCAGATCAGGGACAGCTAACTATGGCTACACCTTC. Its translation: CASRSGTANYGYTF.

V usage is TRBV5-1 and J usage is TRBJ2-5; TRBD2 matches at 15 bases. J was trimmed by 5 bases and V by 3 bases; bases with no gene match: 2. Germline V CDR1 and CDR2: SGHRS, YFSETQ. The CDR3 length is 15 residues. The CDR3 DNA sequence: TGCGCCAGCAGCTGGACTAGCGGGGGGGCCGAGACCCAGTACTTC. Residues: CASSWTSGGAETQYF.